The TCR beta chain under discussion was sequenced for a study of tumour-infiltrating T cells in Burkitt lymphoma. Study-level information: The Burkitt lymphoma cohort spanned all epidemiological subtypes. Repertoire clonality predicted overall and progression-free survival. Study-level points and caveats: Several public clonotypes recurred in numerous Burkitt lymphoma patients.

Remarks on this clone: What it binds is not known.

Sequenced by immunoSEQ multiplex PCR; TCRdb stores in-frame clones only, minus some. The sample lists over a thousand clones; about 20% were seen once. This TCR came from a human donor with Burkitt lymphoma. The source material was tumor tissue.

CDR3 in amino acids: CASSLVPLDEQYF. CDR3 coding DNA: TGTGCCAGCAGCTTGGTTCCTCTGGACGAGCAGTACTTC. The V and J genes are TRBV5-8 and TRBJ2-7; D is unclear. From germline, CDR1 is SGHTS and CDR2 YDEGEE. Trimming pared 0 bases from V and 5 bases from J, leaving 9 bases between. The CDR3 is made up of 13 amino acids.